The 16 T cell receptor beta chains presented below share a single source sample, sequenced in a study of long-term antiretroviral therapy in people with HIV. With survey level as its setting, the immunoSEQ assay was v3.0. Using immunoSEQ multiplex PCR, the repertoire was profiled, and TCRdb retains in-frame clones only, with some absent. Among 20,000 to 25,000 clones, 80% to 95% were seen once, and the ten largest hold under 10%. Sequenced here: unsorted PBMCs, sampled 7.6 years after starting antiretroviral therapy. These receptors all come from a woman aged 40-49 years with HIV.

The rearrangement joins TRBV2 to TRBJ2-4; D is ambiguous. CDR3 size: 14 residues. Germline V gene lookup returns CDR1 SNHLY and CDR2 FYNNEI. The V and J ends lost 7 bases and 2 bases respectively, with 12 bases between them. CDR3 sequence: CASNHRKTKNIQYF. The CDR3, as DNA: TGTGCCAGCAACCACCGGAAGACCAAAAACATTCAGTACTTC.

This chain connects TRBV25-1 to TRBJ1-4, with D possibly matching TRBD1 (5 bases). V was cut by 10 bases and J by 8 bases, with 14 bases left in between. Germline CDR1 and CDR2: MGHDK and SYGVNS. This CDR3 is built from 12 residues. The CDR3: CATSGGSEKLFF. CDR3 nucleotides: TGTGCCACCTCCGGGGGGTCGGAAAAACTGTTTTTT.

The V gene is TRBV7-2, the J gene TRBJ2-1, with 10 positions matching TRBD2. This CDR3 is built from 15 residues. CDR1 is SGHTA and CDR2 is FQGNSA in the germline V gene. V lost 5 bases to trimming and J lost 6 bases; unmatched junction nucleotides: 7. The DNA of the CDR3 is TGTGCCAGCAGCAGTCTAGCGGGGGTCGGCAATGAGCAGTTCTTC. This codes for CASSSLAGVGNEQFF.

V gene TRBV9 combines with J gene TRBJ1-3; TRBD1 might be the D (6 bases). V was trimmed by 3 bases and J by 3 bases, leaving 10 bases between them. CDR3 length: 14 amino acids. Germline assignment: CDR1 SGDLS and CDR2 YYNGEE. CDR3: CASSAQGIGNTIYF. CDR3 sequence (DNA): TGTGCCAGCAGCGCCCAGGGGATTGGAAACACCATATATTTT.

This chain joins TRBV6-1 and TRBJ2-5; perhaps TRBD2 as D (7 bases). CDR1 is MNHNS and CDR2 is SASEGT in the germline V gene. Trimming removed 2 bases from V and 4 bases from J, with 11 bases in between. The CDR3 has 14 amino acids. CDR3 DNA sequence: TGTGCCAGCAGTGAAAGAGGGGGGGGAGAGACCCAGTACTTC. Its translation is CASSERGGGETQYF.

The rearrangement links TRBV19 to TRBJ1-2; weak D call: TRBD1 (6 bases). Per the germline V gene, CDR1 is LNHDA and CDR2 is SQIVND (reference sequence). The CDR3 totals 14 residues. Trimming removed 7 bases at V and 7 bases at J, with 19 bases between. CDR3 amino acids: CASKEGVLASGYTF. The CDR3 DNA sequence: TGTGCCAGTAAGGAGGGGGTACTGGCGAGTGGCTACACCTTC.

The table lists this clone with a count of one. This sequence joins TRBV6-1 and TRBJ2-1; 10 positions agree with TRBD2. Germline CDR1 reads MNHNS; CDR2 reads SASEGT. Germline trimming cut 6 bases from V and 6 bases from J; bases unmatched to any gene: 5. The CDR3 covers 14 residues. The CDR3 spells CASSVAGGSNEQFF. The DNA of the CDR3 is TGTGCCAGCAGCGTAGCGGGGGGCTCCAATGAGCAGTTCTTC.

This chain connects TRBV12-5 to TRBJ2-7, with a weak D call TRBD2 (6 bases). Trimming removed 4 bases from V and 2 bases from J, with 18 bases in between. The CDR3 extends over 16 amino acids. The germline gives CDR1 LGHNT, CDR2 FRNRAP. Here the CDR3 reads CASGSAPGGSTYEQYF. The CDR3 DNA follows: TGTGCTAGTGGTTCAGCCCCCGGAGGGAGCACCTACGAGCAGTACTTC.

The chain links TRBV5-4 to TRBJ1-6, with a weak D call TRBD1 (5 bases). Germline assignment: CDR1 SGHNT and CDR2 YYREEE (reference sequence). The CDR3 runs 18 residues. The germline V and J ends were trimmed by 3 bases and 0 bases, with 16 bases remaining between them. The CDR3 region has the DNA TGTGCCAGCAGCTCCACCGGGACCCACAGCTCCTATAATTCACCCCTCCACTTT. Amino acids: CASSSTGTHSSYNSPLHF.

The V gene is TRBV30, the J gene TRBJ2-1, with TRBD1 matching over 12 bases. The V gene's germline CDR1 is GTSNPN and CDR2 SVGIG (reference sequence). The CDR3 contains 13 residues. Germline trimming cut 8 bases from V and 10 bases from J; bases unmatched to any gene: 9. The CDR3: CALAGQGAGEQFF. CDR3 nucleotides: TGTGCCCTAGCGGGACAGGGGGCAGGGGAGCAGTTCTTC.

J is TRBJ2-5 and V is TRBV5-1; 7 positions match TRBD1. The CDR3 has 15 amino acids. CDR1 and CDR2 (germline): SGHRS, YFSETQ. The V segment lost 0 bases and the J segment 3 bases; nucleotides outside the gene matches: 5. The DNA for the CDR3 is TGCGCCAGCAGCTTGGCCGGGACAGAGAAAGAGACCCAGTACTTC. Its protein product is CASSLAGTEKETQYF.

V gene TRBV18 combines with J gene TRBJ2-1, with D perhaps matching TRBD1 (6 bases). V lost 6 bases and J lost 4, with 19 bases in between. The CDR3 is made up of 16 amino acids. Germline V gene sequence: CDR1 KGHSH, CDR2 LQKENI. Here the CDR3 DNA reads TGTGCCAGCTCGGTTGTAGAACTAACAGGGTACAATGAGCAGTTCTTC. Translation gives CASSVVELTGYNEQFF.

This clone appeared a single time. The chain carries TRBV5-1 and TRBJ2-2; D is undetermined. Trimming stripped 4 bases from V and 2 bases from J, with 12 bases between. Germline V CDR1 and CDR2: SGHRS, YFSETQ. The CDR3 has 15 residues. CDR3 region: CASSILTDNTGELFF. The DNA for the CDR3 is TGCGCCAGCAGCATACTTACGGACAACACCGGGGAGCTGTTTTTT.

This clone is a singleton in its sample. This chain connects TRBV27 to TRBJ1-2, with D possibly being TRBD1 (6 bases). CDR3 size: 14 residues. The V end was cut by 9 bases, the J end by 8 bases, with 22 bases between. CDR1 and CDR2 from the germline V gene are MNHEY and SMNVEV (reference sequence). CDR3: CASKSNSGAQGYTF. The CDR3 bases are TGTGCCAGTAAGTCCAATTCGGGGGCGCAGGGCTACACCTTC.

The V gene is TRBV27, the J gene TRBJ1-2; 7 bases fit TRBD1. Germline loops: CDR1 MNHEY, CDR2 SMNVEV (reference sequence). The trim removed 8 bases at V and 6 bases at J, leaving 9 bases unmatched. This CDR3 has 13 amino acids. The CDR3 DNA follows: TGTGCCAGCTCCGAGACAGGGAGTAATGGCTACACCTTC. Translating gives CASSETGSNGYTF.

The chain is built from TRBV6-5 and TRBJ1-6; the D gene is possibly TRBD1 (5 bases). CDR1 and CDR2 from the germline V gene are MNHEY and SVGAGI. V dropped 6 bases and J dropped 10 bases, with 16 bases sitting between them. This CDR3 is built from 14 residues. CDR3 DNA sequence: TGTGCCAGCAGCGAGTCGGGGGGGTACTCACCCCTCCACTTT. This encodes CASSESGGYSPLHF.